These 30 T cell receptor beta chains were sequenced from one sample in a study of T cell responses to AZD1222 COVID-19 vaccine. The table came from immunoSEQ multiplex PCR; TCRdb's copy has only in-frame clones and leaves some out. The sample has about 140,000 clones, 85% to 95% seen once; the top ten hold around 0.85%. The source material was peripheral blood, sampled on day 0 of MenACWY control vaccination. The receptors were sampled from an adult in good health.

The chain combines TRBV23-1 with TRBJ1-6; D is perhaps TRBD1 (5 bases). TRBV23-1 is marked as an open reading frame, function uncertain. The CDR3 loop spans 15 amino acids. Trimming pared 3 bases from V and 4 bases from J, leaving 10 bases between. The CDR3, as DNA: TGCGCCAGCAGTCACTTGGGACGGTATAATTCACCCCTCCACTTT. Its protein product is CASSHLGRYNSPLHF.

The CDR3 loop reads CASSETSGNTIYF. The CDR3 DNA is TGTGCCAGCAGCGAAACGTCCGGAAACACCATATATTTT. V and J are TRBV28 and TRBJ1-3; no clear D gene. Trimming took off 6 bases at V and 4 bases at J, with 10 bases between the two ends. This CDR3 contains 13 residues. CDR1 and CDR2 (germline): MDHEN, SYDVKM.

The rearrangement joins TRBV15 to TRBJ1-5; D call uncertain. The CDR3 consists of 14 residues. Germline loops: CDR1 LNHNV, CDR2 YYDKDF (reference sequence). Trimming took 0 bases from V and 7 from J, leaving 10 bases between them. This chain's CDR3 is CATSRDRGWQPQHF. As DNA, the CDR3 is TGTGCCACCAGCAGAGATCGGGGATGGCAGCCCCAGCATTTT.

The CDR3 sequence is CASSQYGTESNQPQHF. The CDR3 DNA reads as TGCGCCAGCAGCCAGTACGGGACAGAGAGCAATCAGCCCCAGCATTTT. The chain is built from TRBV4-1 and TRBJ1-5, with 7 bases aligning to TRBD1. The CDR3 sequence is 16 residues long. From germline, CDR1 is MGHRA and CDR2 YSYEKL. Trimming cost V 3 bases and J 1 base; bases outside gene matches: 6.

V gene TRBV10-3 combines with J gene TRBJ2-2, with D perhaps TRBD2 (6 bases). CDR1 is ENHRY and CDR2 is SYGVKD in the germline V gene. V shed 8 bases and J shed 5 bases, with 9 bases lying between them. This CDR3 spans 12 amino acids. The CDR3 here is CAIGLFTGELFF. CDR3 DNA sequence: TGTGCCATCGGACTATTTACCGGGGAGCTGTTTTTT.

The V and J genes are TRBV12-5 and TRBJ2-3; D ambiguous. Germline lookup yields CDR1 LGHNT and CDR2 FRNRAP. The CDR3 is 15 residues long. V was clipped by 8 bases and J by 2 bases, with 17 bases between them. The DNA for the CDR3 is TGTGCTAGTCTGCGTCGCGACATATCCACAGATACGCAGTATTTT. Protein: CASLRRDISTDTQYF. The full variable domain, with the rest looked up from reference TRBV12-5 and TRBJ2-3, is DARVTQTPRHKVTEMGQEVTMRCQPILGHNTVFWYRQTMMQGLELLAYFRNRAPLDDSGMPKDRFSAEMPDATLATLKIQPSEPRDSAVYFCASLRRDISTDTQYFGPGTRLTVL.

The CDR3 bases are TGCAGCGTGGTTCCGAACACTGAAGCTTTCTTT. This sequence encodes CSVVPNTEAFF. This chain uses TRBV29-1 with TRBJ1-1, with D unresolved. CDR3 length: 11 amino acids. CDR1 and CDR2 from the germline V gene are SQVTM and ANQGSEA. V dropped 6 bases and J dropped 1 base, with 6 bases sitting between them.

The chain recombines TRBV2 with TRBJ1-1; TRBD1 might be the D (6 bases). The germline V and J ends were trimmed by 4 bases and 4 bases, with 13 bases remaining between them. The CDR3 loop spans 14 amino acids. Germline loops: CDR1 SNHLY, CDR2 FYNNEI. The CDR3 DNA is TGTGCCAGCAGTGTGTTAGGGGGAGTCACTGAAGCTTTCTTT. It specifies CASSVLGGVTEAFF.

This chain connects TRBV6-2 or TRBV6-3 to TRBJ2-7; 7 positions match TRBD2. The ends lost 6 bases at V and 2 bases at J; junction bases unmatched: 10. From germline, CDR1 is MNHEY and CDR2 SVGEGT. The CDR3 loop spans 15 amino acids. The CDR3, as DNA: TGTGCCAGCAGCCCAGCGGGCGGGGGACCCTACGAGCAGTACTTC. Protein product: CASSPAGGGPYEQYF.

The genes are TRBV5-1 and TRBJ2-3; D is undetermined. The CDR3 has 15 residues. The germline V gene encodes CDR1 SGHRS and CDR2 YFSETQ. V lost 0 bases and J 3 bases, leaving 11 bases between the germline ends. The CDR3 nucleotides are TGCGCCAGCAGCTTGGGTACCCCGTTAACAGATACGCAGTATTTT. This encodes CASSLGTPLTDTQYF.

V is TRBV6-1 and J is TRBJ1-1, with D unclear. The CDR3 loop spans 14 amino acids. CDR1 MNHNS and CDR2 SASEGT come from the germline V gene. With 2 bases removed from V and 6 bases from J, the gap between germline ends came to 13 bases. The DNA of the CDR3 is TGTGCCAGCAGTGAAACGTTTGTCGTGGCTGAAGCTTTCTTT. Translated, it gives CASSETFVVAEAFF.

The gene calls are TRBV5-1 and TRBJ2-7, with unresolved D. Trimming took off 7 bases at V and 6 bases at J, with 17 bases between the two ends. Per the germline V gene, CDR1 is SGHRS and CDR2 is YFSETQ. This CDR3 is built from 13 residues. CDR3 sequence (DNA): TGCGCCAGCGGTCTGGGATCGTCGGGCGAGCAGTACTTC. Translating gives CASGLGSSGEQYF.

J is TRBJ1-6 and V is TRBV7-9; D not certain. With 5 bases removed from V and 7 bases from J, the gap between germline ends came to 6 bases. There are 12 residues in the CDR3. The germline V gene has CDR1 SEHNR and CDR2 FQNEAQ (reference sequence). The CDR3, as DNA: TGTGCCAGCAGCCCCTTAAATTCACCCCTCCACTTT. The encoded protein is CASSPLNSPLHF.

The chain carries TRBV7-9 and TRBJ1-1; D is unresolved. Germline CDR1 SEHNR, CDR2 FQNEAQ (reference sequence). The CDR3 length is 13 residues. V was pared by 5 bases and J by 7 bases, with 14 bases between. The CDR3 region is CASSPQSFGEAFF. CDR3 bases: TGTGCCAGCAGCCCACAGAGTTTTGGTGAAGCTTTCTTT.

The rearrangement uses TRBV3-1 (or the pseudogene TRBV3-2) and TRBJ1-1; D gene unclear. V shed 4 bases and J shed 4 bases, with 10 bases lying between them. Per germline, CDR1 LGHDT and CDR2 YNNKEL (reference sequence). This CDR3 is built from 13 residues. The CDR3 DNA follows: TGTGCCAGCAGCCTGGGTCGAGCCACTGAAGCTTTCTTT. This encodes CASSLGRATEAFF.

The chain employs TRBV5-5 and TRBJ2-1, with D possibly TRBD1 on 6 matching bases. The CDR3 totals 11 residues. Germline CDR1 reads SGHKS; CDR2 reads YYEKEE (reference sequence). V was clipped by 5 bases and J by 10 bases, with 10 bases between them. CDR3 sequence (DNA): TGTGCCAGCAGACAGGGTCCGGAGCAGTTCTTC. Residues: CASRQGPEQFF. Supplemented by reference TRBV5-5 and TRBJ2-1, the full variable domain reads DAGVTQSPTHLIKTRGQQVTLRCSPISGHKSVSWYQQVLGQGPQFIFQYYEKEERGRGNFPDRFSARQFPNYSSELNVNALLLGDSALYLCASRQGPEQFFGPGTRLTVL.

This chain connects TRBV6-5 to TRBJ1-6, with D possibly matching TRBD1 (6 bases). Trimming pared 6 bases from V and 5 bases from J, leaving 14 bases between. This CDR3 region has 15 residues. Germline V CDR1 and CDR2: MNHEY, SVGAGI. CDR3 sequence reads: CASSTDRSHNSPLHF. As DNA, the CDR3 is TGTGCCAGCAGCACTGACAGGAGTCATAATTCACCCCTCCACTTT.

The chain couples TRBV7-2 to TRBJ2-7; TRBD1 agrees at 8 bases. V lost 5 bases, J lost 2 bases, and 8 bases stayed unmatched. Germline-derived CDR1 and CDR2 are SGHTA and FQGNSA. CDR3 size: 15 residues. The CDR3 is CASSTTRTGTYEQYF. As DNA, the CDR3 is TGTGCCAGCAGCACAACTAGGACAGGGACCTACGAGCAGTACTTC.

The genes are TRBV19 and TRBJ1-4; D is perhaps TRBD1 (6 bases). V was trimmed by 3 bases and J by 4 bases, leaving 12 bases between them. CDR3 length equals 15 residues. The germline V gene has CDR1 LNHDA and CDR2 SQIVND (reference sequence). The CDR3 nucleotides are TGTGCCAGTAGTATCGGGGGGCAGATTAATGAAAAACTGTTTTTT. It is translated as CASSIGGQINEKLFF.

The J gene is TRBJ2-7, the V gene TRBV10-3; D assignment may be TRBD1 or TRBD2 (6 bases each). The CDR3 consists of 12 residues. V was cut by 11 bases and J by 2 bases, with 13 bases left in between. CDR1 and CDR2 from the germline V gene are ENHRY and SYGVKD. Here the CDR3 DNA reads TGTGCCTCGGGGGCGACGCCCTACGAGCAGTACTTC. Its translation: CASGATPYEQYF.

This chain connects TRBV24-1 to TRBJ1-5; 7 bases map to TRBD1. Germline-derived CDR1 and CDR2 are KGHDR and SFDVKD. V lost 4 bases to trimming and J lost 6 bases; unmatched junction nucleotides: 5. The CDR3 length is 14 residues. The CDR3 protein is CATSDSQGLQPQHF. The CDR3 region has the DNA TGTGCCACCAGTGACTCACAGGGGCTTCAGCCCCAGCATTTT.

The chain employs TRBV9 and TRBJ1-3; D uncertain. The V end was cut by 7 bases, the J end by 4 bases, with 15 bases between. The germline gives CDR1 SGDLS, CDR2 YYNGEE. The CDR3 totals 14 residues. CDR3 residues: CASAGEVAGNTIYF. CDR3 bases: TGTGCCAGCGCGGGAGAGGTGGCCGGAAACACCATATATTTT.

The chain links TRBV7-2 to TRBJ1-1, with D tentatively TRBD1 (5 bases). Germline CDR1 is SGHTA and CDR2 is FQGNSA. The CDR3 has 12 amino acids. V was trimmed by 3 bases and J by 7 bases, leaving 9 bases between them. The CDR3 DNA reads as TGTGCCAGCAGCTTCGGGCAGGGTGAAGCTTTCTTT. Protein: CASSFGQGEAFF.

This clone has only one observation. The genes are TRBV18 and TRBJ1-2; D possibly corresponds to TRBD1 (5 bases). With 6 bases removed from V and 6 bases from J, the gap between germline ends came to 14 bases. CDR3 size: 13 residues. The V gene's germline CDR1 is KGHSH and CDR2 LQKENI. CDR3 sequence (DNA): TGTGCCAGCTCTCTCGACGGGGGACATGGCTACACCTTC. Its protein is CASSLDGGHGYTF. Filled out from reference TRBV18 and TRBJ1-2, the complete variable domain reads NAGVMQNPRHLVRRRGQEARLRCSPMKGHSHVYWYRQLPEEGLKFMVYLQKENIIDESGMPKERFSAEFPKEGPSILRIQQVVRGDSAAYFCASSLDGGHGYTFGSGTRLTVV.

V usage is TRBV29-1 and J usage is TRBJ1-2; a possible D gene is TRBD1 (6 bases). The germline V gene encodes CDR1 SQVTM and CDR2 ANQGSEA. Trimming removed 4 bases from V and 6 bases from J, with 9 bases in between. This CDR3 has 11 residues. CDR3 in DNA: TGCAGCGTTGGGGACAACGATGGCTACACCTTC. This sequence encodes CSVGDNDGYTF.

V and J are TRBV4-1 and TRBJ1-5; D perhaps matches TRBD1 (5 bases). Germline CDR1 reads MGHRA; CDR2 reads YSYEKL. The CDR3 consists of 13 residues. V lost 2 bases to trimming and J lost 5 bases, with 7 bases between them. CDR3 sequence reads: CASSQPGHQPQHF. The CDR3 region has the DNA TGCGCCAGCAGCCAACCGGGACATCAGCCCCAGCATTTT.

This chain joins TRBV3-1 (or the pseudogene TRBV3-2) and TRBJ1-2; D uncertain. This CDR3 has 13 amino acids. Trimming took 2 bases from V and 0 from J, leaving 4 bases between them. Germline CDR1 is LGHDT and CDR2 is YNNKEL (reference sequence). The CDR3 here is CASSQRANYGYTF. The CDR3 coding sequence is TGTGCCAGCAGCCAAAGAGCTAACTATGGCTACACCTTC.

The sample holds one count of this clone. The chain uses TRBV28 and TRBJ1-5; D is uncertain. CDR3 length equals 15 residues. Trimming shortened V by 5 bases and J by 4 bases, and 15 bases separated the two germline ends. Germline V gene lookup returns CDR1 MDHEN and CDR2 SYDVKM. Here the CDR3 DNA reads TGTGCCAGCAGTCCCCTTCAGTGGGGTAATCAGCCCCAGCATTTT. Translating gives CASSPLQWGNQPQHF.

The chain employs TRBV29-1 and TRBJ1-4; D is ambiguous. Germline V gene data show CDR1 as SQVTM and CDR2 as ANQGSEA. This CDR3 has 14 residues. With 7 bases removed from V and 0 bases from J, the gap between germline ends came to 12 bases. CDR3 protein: CSAGSASTNEKLFF. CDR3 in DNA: TGCAGCGCTGGATCAGCGTCAACTAATGAAAAACTGTTTTTT.

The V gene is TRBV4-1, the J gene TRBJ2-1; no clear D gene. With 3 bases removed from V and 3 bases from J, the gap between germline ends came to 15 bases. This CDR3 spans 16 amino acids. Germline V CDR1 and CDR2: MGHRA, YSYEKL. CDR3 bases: TGCGCCAGCAGCCAGGACCTGTCGGGCTACTACAATGAGCAGTTCTTC. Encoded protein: CASSQDLSGYYNEQFF.